Included here is one TCR beta chain sequence, with context. Its target is unknown. Repertoires were generated with immunoSEQ multiplex PCR, while TCRdb's copy carries only in-frame clones and drops some. This sample has some 1,500 clones, with more than 40% found just once. This record belongs to a study of tumour-infiltrating T cells in Burkitt lymphoma. On the study more broadly: The Burkitt lymphoma cohort spanned all epidemiological subtypes. Repertoire clonality predicted overall and progression-free survival.

Broader study findings: Many Burkitt lymphoma patients shared several public clonotypes.

This CDR3 contains 15 residues. The ends were cut back, 0 bases at V and 3 bases at J, with 11 bases in the middle. CDR1 and CDR2 from the germline V gene are LGHNT and FRNRAP. The sequencing input was tumor tissue. The chain links TRBV12-5 to TRBJ1-2; D possibly corresponds to TRBD1 (6 bases). The source is a human donor with Burkitt lymphoma. CDR3 amino acids: CASGLVRGADYGYTF. In DNA form, the CDR3 reads TGTGCTAGTGGTTTGGTAAGGGGGGCGGACTATGGCTACACCTTC.